Sequencing of this T cell receptor beta chain was carried out in a study of blood T cells in healthy people across ages. Whole-study results and caveats: While age rose, TCR beta diversity per million T cells dropped in a roughly linear way.

A J-beta primer mix and a sample-barcoded 5' primer were used in a second PCR of about 7 to 11 cycles. TCRdb itself ran the 5' RACE reads through MiXCR, one entry per CDR3 protein. The table has about 1.7 million distinct CDR3 sequences, approximately 28% seen once. Germline CDR1 and CDR2: SGHVS and FNYEAQ. The V end was cut by 1 base, the J end by 0 bases, with 7 bases between. The CDR3 sequence is 15 residues long. As for this clonotype: Its target is unknown.

This receptor was identified in a woman aged 30 to 39 in good health. The sample taken for sequencing was blood. V usage is TRBV7-6 and J usage is TRBJ1-3; D remains ambiguous. The CDR3 coding sequence is TGTGCCAGCAGCTTAGACCCGGCCTCTGGAAACACCATATATTTT. It translates to CASSLDPASGNTIYF. Full variable domain (rest looked up from reference TRBV7-6 and TRBJ1-3): GAGVSQSPRYKVTKRGQDVALRCDPISGHVSLYWYRQALGQGPEFLTYFNYEAQQDKSGLPNDRFSAERPEGSISTLTIQRTEQRDSAMYRCASSLDPASGNTIYFGEGSWLTVV.